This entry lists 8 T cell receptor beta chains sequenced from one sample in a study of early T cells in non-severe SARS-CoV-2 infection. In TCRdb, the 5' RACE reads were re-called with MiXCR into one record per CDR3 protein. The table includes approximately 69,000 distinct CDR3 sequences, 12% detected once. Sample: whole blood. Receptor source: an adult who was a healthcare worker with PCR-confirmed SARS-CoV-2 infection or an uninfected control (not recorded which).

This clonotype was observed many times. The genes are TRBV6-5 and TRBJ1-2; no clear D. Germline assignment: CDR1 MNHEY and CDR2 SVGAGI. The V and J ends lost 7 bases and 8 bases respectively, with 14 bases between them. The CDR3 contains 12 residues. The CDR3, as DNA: TGTGCCAGCACCTCCGGCACTCGCGGCTACACCTTC. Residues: CASTSGTRGYTF.

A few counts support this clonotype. DNA of the CDR3: TGTGCCAGCAGCCAAGATTTACCCTTGGGGTCCAATGAGCAGTTCTTC. Translated, it gives CASSQDLPLGSNEQFF. This chain connects TRBV3-1 to TRBJ2-1; D ambiguous. Trimming pared 0 bases from V and 6 bases from J, leaving 15 bases between. From germline, CDR1 is LGHDT and CDR2 YNNKEL (reference sequence). CDR3 length equals 16 residues.

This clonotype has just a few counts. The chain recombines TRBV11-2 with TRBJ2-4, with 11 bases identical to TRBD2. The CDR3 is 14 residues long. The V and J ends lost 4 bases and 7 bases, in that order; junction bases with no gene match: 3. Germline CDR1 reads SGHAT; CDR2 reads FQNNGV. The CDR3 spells CASSSRLAGNIQYF. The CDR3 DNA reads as TGTGCCAGCAGCTCTCGACTAGCGGGGAACATTCAGTACTTC.

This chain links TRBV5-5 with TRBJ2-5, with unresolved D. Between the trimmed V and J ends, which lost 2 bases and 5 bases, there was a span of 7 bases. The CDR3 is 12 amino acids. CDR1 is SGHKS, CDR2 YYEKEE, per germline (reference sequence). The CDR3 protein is CASSFEEETQYF. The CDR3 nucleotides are TGTGCCAGCAGCTTCGAGGAGGAGACCCAGTACTTC.

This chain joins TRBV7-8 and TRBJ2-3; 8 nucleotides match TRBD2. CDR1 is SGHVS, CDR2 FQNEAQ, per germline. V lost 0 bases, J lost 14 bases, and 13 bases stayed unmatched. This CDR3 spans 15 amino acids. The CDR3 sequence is CASSLAAGAPQERYF. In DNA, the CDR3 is TGTGCCAGCAGCTTAGCAGCGGGGGCGCCTCAAGAGAGGTATTTT.

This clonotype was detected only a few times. In DNA form, the CDR3 reads TGTGCCAGCAGTCCACCAACAGAGAACACTGAAGCTTTCTTT. Translation gives CASSPPTENTEAFF. This sequence joins TRBV6-4 and TRBJ1-1; no reliable D call. Germline V CDR1 and CDR2: MRHNA, SNTAGT. Trimming removed 5 bases from V and 1 base from J, with 11 bases in between. This CDR3 has 14 residues.

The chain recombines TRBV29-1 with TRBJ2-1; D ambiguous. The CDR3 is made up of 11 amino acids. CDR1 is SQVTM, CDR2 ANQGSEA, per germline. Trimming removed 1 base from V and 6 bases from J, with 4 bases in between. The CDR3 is CSVEVGNEQFF. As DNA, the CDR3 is TGCAGCGTTGAAGTGGGCAATGAGCAGTTCTTC.

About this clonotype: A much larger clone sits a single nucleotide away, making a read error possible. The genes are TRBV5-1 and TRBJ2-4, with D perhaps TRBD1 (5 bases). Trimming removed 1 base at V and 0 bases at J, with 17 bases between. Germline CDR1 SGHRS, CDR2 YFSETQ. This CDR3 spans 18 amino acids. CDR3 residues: CASSLSLLTALAKNIQYF. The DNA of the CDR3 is TGCGCCAGCAGCTTGAGCTTATTGACAGCTCTAGCCAAAAACATTCAGTACTTC.